This TCR beta chain stems from a study of T cells in Graves' hyperthyroidism and ophthalmopathy. The CDR3 extends over 15 amino acids. V dropped 6 bases and J dropped 2; count of bases not matched to a gene: 9. In germline, CDR1 is DFQATT, CDR2 SNEGSKA (reference sequence). The source material, RNA transcripts, was used to amplify TCR beta CDR3 regions. The TCR CDR3 was amplified in a first-round RT-PCR using the HTBI primer set. MiXCR was run by TCRdb on the multiplex PCR reads, yielding one entry per CDR3 protein. The profile shows 380,000 or so distinct CDR3 sequences, approximately 15% of them singletons.

The TCR sequence derives from a woman in her twenties or thirties with Graves' hyperthyroidism. The chain employs TRBV20-1 and TRBJ2-7; 11 positions agree with TRBD2. Input material: blood. This chain's CDR3 is CSAETGTSGTYEQYF. The CDR3, as DNA: TGCAGTGCCGAGACAGGGACTAGCGGCACCTACGAGCAGTACTTC.